This T cell receptor beta chain was sequenced for a study of T cell responses to AZD1222 COVID-19 vaccine (dated by TCRdb to about 2021). Describing the broader study: AZD1222 recipients whose second dose came at about 4 weeks and those whose second dose came at about 12 weeks were combined into one group, since spike-specific TCR depth and breadth did not differ between the two schedules. TCR sequencing was performed for approximately 240 trial participants, of whom some 200 were given two doses of AZD1222 and some 26 were given two doses of MenACWY control vaccine. Trial participants were enrolled by age into subgroups of 18-55, 56-69 and 70-plus years, and around 150, 28 and 57 TCR-sequenced participants, respectively, were included in these subgroups.

The germline V gene yields MGHDK for CDR1 and SYGVNS for CDR2. Ends trimmed: V by 5 bases, J by 6 bases; bases unmatched to a gene: 4. The CDR3, from cysteine to phenylalanine, totals 14 residues. The DNA shown is the 42-base CDR3, in frame from base 1. The CDR3 regions of human TCRbeta chains were subjected to immunosequencing. The authors processed their data as follows. TCRs in the repertoires were compared against a reference library of SARS-CoV-2-specific TCRs that had been generated with the MIRA antigen-specificity platform. Breadth was defined as the fraction of unique TCRs that were SARS-CoV-2-associated, and depth was defined as the fraction of total T cells that were SARS-CoV-2-associated. Using the MIRA data, each spike-specific TCR was assigned both to the spike region to which the TCR was reactive and to a CD4 or CD8 class. Log10-transformed breadth and depth values were compared by one-way ANOVA with Sidak's multiple comparisons tests. TCRdb holds this immuneACCESS table with in-frame rearrangements only. Some clones are missing; in checked studies, unresolved V genes explain under half, and the rest has no known cause. D and trimming come from the DNA, and the V and J calls and clone size come from that table. Across this sample there are tens of thousands of clones, with 80% to 90% seen only once. The top ten clonotypes cover approximately 31% of the sample.

As for this clone: Which antigen it targets is not known. Base qualities are not recorded, but no much larger clone differs from it by a single base.

The time point label here, explained by the study, means: baseline before first vaccination. Vaccinee samples were obtained from the UK trials COV001 and COV002, which included a single-blind randomized controlled phase 2/3 trial of AZD1222 (ChAdOx1 nCoV-19) in healthy adults. For TCRbeta chain sequencing, PBMC samples were collected from trial participants at day 0 and at day 28 after the second dose. Here is what the overall study found, with its caveats: Only a handful of AZD1222 recipients were SARS-CoV-2 seropositive at baseline, limiting conclusions about previously exposed vaccinees. CD4 TCRs associated with the vaccine covered the entire spike protein, and the dominant responses were in regions 160-218 and 743-854. Reportedly, almost half of the unique spike-specific TCRs recognized epitopes lying outside the regions that are mutated in the B.1.351 and B.1.1.7 variants. In the small 56-69-year group, the increase in depth fell short of significance, most likely because of low power. After two AZD1222 doses, spike-specific TCR breadth and depth were significantly higher than at day 0 and than in MenACWY recipients. Because no samples from the day 14 peak response were available, repertoires could be characterized only after the peak T cell response. Most participants were white British and females outnumbered males, and the authors suggested that clonal diversity may have been underestimated.

This receptor was taken from an adult in good health. The V gene is TRBV25-1 and the J gene is TRBJ2-7, and TRBD2 matches 13 of the central bases. This sample comprised peripheral blood, obtained on day 0 of AZD1222 vaccination. For the CDR3, the sequence is CASSRTSGSSEQYF. The DNA is as follows: TGTGCCAGCAGTAGGACTAGCGGGAGCAGCGAGCAGTACTTC.